Each of the 23 T cell receptor beta chains below was sequenced from the same sample in a study of T cell changes during pregnancy in multiple sclerosis. The table came from immunoSEQ multiplex PCR; TCRdb's copy has only in-frame clones and leaves some out. The table shows 100,000 or so clones, with roughly 90% occurring only once. The specimen was peripheral blood, collected after pregnancy. The receptors were gathered from a female donor with multiple sclerosis, enrolled in a pregnancy study.

V usage is TRBV5-1 and J usage is TRBJ1-6, with TRBD1 matching over 10 bases. CDR3 size: 15 residues. The germline gives CDR1 SGHRS, CDR2 YFSETQ. With V trimmed by 4 bases and J by 10 bases, 8 bases remained unmatched. The CDR3 spells CASSRNGQGGSPLHF. Written as DNA, the CDR3 is TGCGCCAGCAGCCGAAATGGACAGGGGGGATCACCCCTCCACTTT.

The chain couples TRBV6-1 to TRBJ2-7; D uncertain. V was clipped by 1 base and J by 4 bases, with 11 bases between them. Germline-derived CDR1 and CDR2 are MNHNS and SASEGT. CDR3 length: 14 amino acids. CDR3 loop: CASSEEPRSYEQYF. CDR3 DNA: TGTGCCAGCAGTGAAGAACCTCGGAGTTACGAGCAGTACTTC.

The J gene is TRBJ2-3, the V gene TRBV29-1; TRBD1 might be the D (5 bases). The CDR3 spans 12 residues. V lost 6 bases and J lost 2, with 9 bases in between. Germline V CDR1 and CDR2: SQVTM, ANQGSEA. CDR3: CSVSRATDTQYF. The CDR3 DNA is TGCAGCGTGAGCAGGGCCACAGATACGCAGTATTTT.

The V gene is TRBV15, the J gene TRBJ1-1; D might be TRBD1 (6 bases). The CDR3 loop spans 18 amino acids. Germline lookup yields CDR1 LNHNV and CDR2 YYDKDF (reference sequence). The ends were cut back, 0 bases at V and 0 bases at J, with 17 bases in the middle. In DNA, the CDR3 is TGTGCCACCAGCAGAGATAATCGGGGGGCCGTTTTGAACACTGAAGCTTTCTTT. It encodes CATSRDNRGAVLNTEAFF.

This chain links TRBV14 with TRBJ2-7; possible D gene TRBD2, 5 bases. The ends were cut back, 1 base at V and 2 bases at J, with 12 bases in the middle. The CDR3 is made up of 15 amino acids. Looked up from germline, CDR1 is SGHDN and CDR2 is FVKESK. The CDR3 DNA follows: TGTGCCAGCAGCCAAGGTCGGGGTTGGACCTACGAGCAGTACTTC. Its protein product is CASSQGRGWTYEQYF.

Here the CDR3 reads CASSPLGPYYEQYF. CDR3 nucleotide sequence: TGTGCCAGCAGCCCTTTGGGGCCGTACTACGAGCAGTACTTC. This chain links TRBV4-2 with TRBJ2-7, with D perhaps matching TRBD1 (5 bases). The CDR3 totals 14 residues. Trimming cost V 4 bases and J 3 bases, with 13 bases left between them. Germline CDR1 is LGHNA and CDR2 is YNFKEQ.

The chain carries TRBV30 and TRBJ2-1; D unclear. This CDR3 is built from 11 residues. V lost 3 bases to trimming and J lost 6 bases, with 6 bases between them. Germline assignment: CDR1 GTSNPN and CDR2 SVGIG (reference sequence). In nucleotides, the CDR3 is TGTGCCTGGAGCGGTCGCAATGAGCAGTTCTTC. This sequence encodes CAWSGRNEQFF.

The chain links TRBV2 to TRBJ2-3; 7 bases fit TRBD2. The CDR3 contains 12 residues. Germline loops: CDR1 SNHLY, CDR2 FYNNEI. Trimming removed 2 bases from V and 11 bases from J; junction bases left unmatched: 4. CDR3 loop: CASSESPSGQYF. The CDR3 coding sequence is TGTGCCAGCAGTGAATCTCCTAGCGGGCAGTATTTT.

The genes are TRBV11-1 and TRBJ2-7; TRBD2 might be the D (6 bases). Germline V gene data show CDR1 as SGHAT and CDR2 as FQDESV (reference sequence). The V and J ends lost 5 bases and 4 bases respectively, with 18 bases between them. There are 15 residues in the CDR3. The CDR3: CASSLPRGGVYEQYF. The CDR3 DNA reads TGTGCCAGCAGCCTCCCCCGAGGCGGGGTTTACGAGCAGTACTTC.

The chain has TRBV27 and TRBJ2-7; 12 bases align to TRBD2. After removal of 5 bases from V and 2 bases from J, the junction contained 4 bases not matched to a gene. The CDR3 contains 15 residues. CDR1 is MNHEY and CDR2 is SMNVEV in the germline V gene (reference sequence). The CDR3 sequence is CASSPLAGGTYEQYF. CDR3 in DNA: TGTGCCAGCAGTCCACTAGCGGGGGGTACCTACGAGCAGTACTTC.

There are a few counts of this clone. The chain is built from TRBV6-1 and TRBJ2-1; 9 nucleotides match TRBD2. CDR1 and CDR2 (germline): MNHNS, SASEGT. V lost 6 bases, J lost 0 bases, and 3 bases stayed unmatched. This CDR3 region has 15 residues. CDR3 in DNA: TGTGCCAGCAGCAGAGCGGGGGGCTCCTACAATGAGCAGTTCTTC. It specifies CASSRAGGSYNEQFF.

The chain carries TRBV29-1 and TRBJ1-3; a possible D gene is TRBD1 (5 bases). CDR1 and CDR2 from the germline V gene are SQVTM and ANQGSEA. Trimming removed 2 bases from V and 4 bases from J, with 9 bases in between. The CDR3 consists of 13 residues. CDR3 protein: CSVESTEGNTIYF. CDR3 in DNA: TGCAGCGTTGAATCGACAGAGGGAAACACCATATATTTT.

This clone was detected only a few times. The genes are TRBV5-4 and TRBJ1-3, with a weak D call TRBD1 (5 bases). This CDR3 contains 13 residues. The ends were cut back, 2 bases at V and 4 bases at J, with 7 bases in the middle. The germline V gene encodes CDR1 SGHNT and CDR2 YYREEE (reference sequence). Here the CDR3 reads CASSFKGGNTIYF. CDR3 nucleotide sequence: TGTGCCAGCAGCTTTAAGGGGGGAAACACCATATATTTT.

The chain has TRBV5-1 and TRBJ2-7, with 7 bases matching TRBD1. Looked up from germline, CDR1 is SGHRS and CDR2 is YFSETQ. V dropped 7 bases and J dropped 4; count of bases not matched to a gene: 14. This CDR3 is built from 15 residues. CDR3 in DNA: TGCGCCAGCCCTCCGCCACGGGACAGAAGTTACGAGCAGTACTTC. Encoded protein: CASPPPRDRSYEQYF.

This clone appeared once. The chain links TRBV4-1 to TRBJ1-5, with no clear D. The V gene's germline CDR1 is MGHRA and CDR2 YSYEKL. V was pared by 1 base and J by 3 bases, with 7 bases between. The CDR3 sequence is 14 residues long. This CDR3 reads CASSQGPYNQPQHF. The CDR3 DNA follows: TGCGCCAGCAGCCAAGGTCCCTACAATCAGCCCCAGCATTTT.

The rearrangement uses TRBV15 and TRBJ2-1, with TRBD2 matching 7 bases. The CDR3 is 16 residues long. Germline CDR1 reads LNHNV; CDR2 reads YYDKDF (reference sequence). The V segment lost 1 base and the J segment 0 bases; nucleotides outside the gene matches: 3. CDR3 region: CATSRGRGSSYNEQFF. In DNA, the CDR3 is TGTGCCACCAGCAGAGGTCGCGGGAGCTCCTACAATGAGCAGTTCTTC.

The gene calls are TRBV19 and TRBJ2-3; 14 bases agree with TRBD2. In germline, CDR1 is LNHDA, CDR2 SQIVND (reference sequence). This CDR3 contains 15 residues. After removal of 8 bases from V and 6 bases from J, the junction contained 7 bases not matched to a gene. This CDR3 reads CASSQTSGGADTQYF. CDR3 DNA sequence: TGTGCCAGTTCCCAGACTAGCGGGGGGGCGGATACGCAGTATTTT.

This clone has just a few counts. The V gene is TRBV7-6, the J gene TRBJ2-7, with no clear D. V lost 5 bases, J lost 3 bases, and 8 bases lay in between. The CDR3 is 12 amino acids. Germline CDR1 is SGHVS and CDR2 is FNYEAQ. DNA of the CDR3: TGTGCCAGCAGCGATGACATCTACGAGCAGTACTTC. It is translated as CASSDDIYEQYF.

This clone appeared once. V usage is TRBV29-1 and J usage is TRBJ2-5; maybe TRBD2 (5 bases). Germline V gene lookup returns CDR1 SQVTM and CDR2 ANQGSEA. V dropped 1 base and J dropped 2 bases, with 23 bases sitting between them. The CDR3 contains 18 residues. In nucleotides, the CDR3 is TGCAGCGTTGAAGTAATTTTGGCCCCAACGAGGAGGCAAGAGACCCAGTACTTC. Its translation: CSVEVILAPTRRQETQYF. Based on the CDR3 plus reference TRBV29-1 and TRBJ2-5, the full variable domain is SAVISQKPSRDICQRGTSLTIQCQVDSQVTMMFWYRQQPGQSLTLIATANQGSEATYESGFVIDKFPISRPNLTFSTLTVSNMSPEDSSIYLCSVEVILAPTRRQETQYFGPGTRLLVL.

CDR3 protein: CASSTRDTLSYEQYF. The DNA of the CDR3 is TGTGCCAGTAGTACCCGGGACACCCTCTCCTACGAGCAGTACTTC. The V call is TRBV19, the J call TRBJ2-7; perhaps TRBD1 as D (6 bases). The CDR3 covers 15 residues. Per germline, CDR1 LNHDA and CDR2 SQIVND (reference sequence). Trimming took off 4 bases at V and 0 bases at J, with 13 bases between the two ends.

The V gene is TRBV6-4, the J gene TRBJ2-1; 8 nucleotides agree with TRBD2. With 6 bases clipped from V and 3 bases from J, the junction kept 4 bases outside the gene matches. Germline V gene lookup returns CDR1 MRHNA and CDR2 SNTAGT. The CDR3 runs to 14 residues. The CDR3 spells CASSRGGIYNEQFF. In DNA form, the CDR3 reads TGTGCCAGCAGCCGGGGGGGGATCTACAATGAGCAGTTCTTC.

The chain carries TRBV4-1 and TRBJ1-2, with D possibly matching TRBD1 (6 bases). Trimming took off 0 bases at V and 4 bases at J, with 12 bases between the two ends. The CDR3 runs to 15 residues. From germline, CDR1 is MGHRA and CDR2 YSYEKL. The CDR3, as DNA: TGCGCCAGCAGCCAAGAACGGGCACAGGGCTATGGCTACACCTTC. This sequence encodes CASSQERAQGYGYTF.

The chain carries TRBV2 and TRBJ2-5, with 12 bases aligning to TRBD2. V trimming: 8 bases; J trimming: 5 bases; junction bases outside the gene matches: 3. Germline V gives CDR1 SNHLY, CDR2 FYNNEI. The CDR3 sequence is 13 residues long. CDR3 DNA sequence: TGTGCCAGCGGACTAGCGGGGATTGAGACCCAGTACTTC. Protein: CASGLAGIETQYF.